This TCR beta chain was observed in a study of cytomegalovirus exposure and HLA in healthy donors. This clone showed up just a few times. Its antigen is as yet unknown. The PCR ran on 60 Vbeta and 13 Jbeta primers. Only in-frame clones appear in the TCRdb table, and some are missing; sequencing was by immunoSEQ multiplex PCR. The sample contains about 94,000 clones, about three fifths of which appear only once. The V end lost 3 bases, the J end lost 8 bases, and 16 bases lay between the germline ends. Per the germline V gene, CDR1 is LGHNT and CDR2 is FRNRAP. The CDR3 has 14 residues. Broader study findings: Some V segments, TRBV6-2 and TRBV6-3 among them, were indistinguishable and were therefore excluded.

Sequencing was performed on PBMCs. The V gene is TRBV12-5, the J gene TRBJ1-2, with TRBD1 as a possible D gene (5 bases). The clonotype was recovered from a young man in good health and CMV-seronegative. The CDR3 loop reads CASGLGQGSGGYTF. The CDR3 bases are TGTGCTAGTGGTTTAGGGCAGGGTTCGGGCGGCTACACCTTC.